Listed below are T cell receptor beta chains from one sample, sequenced in a study of beta chain features in type 1 diabetes. Profiled with immunoSEQ multiplex PCR; TCRdb holds only in-frame clones, not every one. The sample shows over 150,000 clones, roughly an eighth of them seen only once. The sample consisted of central memory CD4+ T cells from blood. The receptors come from a woman in her late teens or twenties in good health. The CDR3 runs from the conserved cysteine through the conserved F or W. Each record gives: CDR3 protein, J gene, V gene.

CDR3: CAWSVSGTEAFF; J: TRBJ1-1; V: TRBV30
CDR3: CASSVGAPSTYEQYF; J: TRBJ2-7; V: TRBV9
CDR3: CAWRAPGGANTEAFF; J: TRBJ1-1; V: TRBV30
CDR3: CASSSGQGAWETQYF; J: TRBJ2-5; V: TRBV7-7
CDR3: CASSSSKTVHSGNTIYF; J: TRBJ1-3; V: TRBV7-9
CDR3: CASSVVMMANTEAFF; J: TRBJ1-1; V: TRBV9
CDR3: CASSELAASGYNEQFF; J: TRBJ2-1; V: TRBV2
CDR3: CASSSSLVGTQYF; J: TRBJ2-3; V: TRBV19
CDR3: CASSFQASGTDTQYF; J: TRBJ2-3; V: TRBV7-2
CDR3: CASSSRRANTEAFF; J: TRBJ1-1; V: TRBV23-1
CDR3: CASSAGQGAGETQYF; J: TRBJ2-5; V: TRBV2
CDR3: CSGQGSNYGYTF; J: TRBJ1-2; V: TRBV29-1
CDR3: CASSHGTGSNQPQHF; J: TRBJ1-5; V: TRBV21-1
CDR3: CASSESLAGYEQYF; J: TRBJ2-7; V: TRBV2
CDR3: CASSLAHGQVYEQYF; J: TRBJ2-7; V: TRBV28
CDR3: CAWSGPTGKAFF; J: TRBJ1-1; V: TRBV30
CDR3: CASSTPSGSTNEQFF; J: TRBJ2-1; V: TRBV19
CDR3: CASSLRRGTEAFF; J: TRBJ1-1; V: TRBV7-3
CDR3: CASSAQGAYGYTF; J: TRBJ1-2; V: TRBV10-2
CDR3: CASSPPSSTDQETQYF; J: TRBJ2-5; V: TRBV18
CDR3: CAANRLGNIQYF; J: TRBJ2-4; V: TRBV28
CDR3: CATSRDSIGGYEQYF; J: TRBJ2-7; V: TRBV15
CDR3: CASSRGLAADNEQFF; J: TRBJ2-1; V: TRBV5-6
CDR3: CASKGEGETQYF; J: TRBJ2-5; V: TRBV2
CDR3: CASSSQGRDTEAFF; J: TRBJ1-1; V: TRBV18
CDR3: CASSYRGPTYEQYF; J: TRBJ2-7; V: TRBV6-5
CDR3: CASSYSRGRLYF; J: TRBJ2-3; V: TRBV6-5